Sequencing of this T cell receptor (beta chain) was carried out in a study of T cell repertoires in cytomegalovirus infection. Whole-study context: CMV infection plus the matching HLA type was flagged by public TCR beta signatures.

The trim removed 1 base at V and 3 bases at J, leaving 4 bases unmatched. This CDR3 is 15 amino acids long. The germline CDR1 and CDR2 sequences are MNHEY and SVGAGI. MiXCR, applied by TCRdb to the reads, yields one record per CDR3 protein. The sample comprises some 940,000 distinct CDR3 sequences, 30% to 40% of which are singletons, and over 12% rests with the top ten. This clonotype has at least ten counts. No antigen is known for it. The TCR originated in a human donor in good health (CMV status not recorded). Some clones in this sample may be carry-over from other donors' samples. The specimen was cultured CD8+ T cells from PBMCs, collected from culture after CMV antigen stimulation. This chain connects TRBV6-5 to TRBJ1-1, with TRBD1 matching 8 bases. The DNA for the CDR3 is TGTGCCAGCAGTTACTACCGACAGGGGCACACTGAAGCTTTCTTT. Amino acid sequence: CASSYYRQGHTEAFF.